The next 20 T cell receptor beta chains were all read from a single sample in a study of cytomegalovirus exposure and HLA in healthy donors. Assay used: immunoSEQ multiplex PCR; TCRdb lists only in-frame clones, some missing. The table records 100,000 to 120,000 clones, roughly 90% of them present only once. Sequenced material: PBMCs. All receptors derive from a woman aged 25 to 39 in good health and CMV-seropositive.

The genes are TRBV7-9 and TRBJ2-7; 7 nucleotides match TRBD1. This CDR3 is 15 amino acids long. CDR1 and CDR2 from the germline V gene are SEHNR and FQNEAQ (reference sequence). V lost 6 bases and J lost 0; bases outside the gene matches: 8. CDR3 sequence (DNA): TGTGCCAGCAGTAGTGGTACAGGGGTCTCCTACGAGCAGTACTTC. It encodes CASSSGTGVSYEQYF.

This chain uses TRBV6-4 with TRBJ2-7, with 7 nucleotides matching TRBD2. The trim removed 2 bases at V and 3 bases at J, leaving 4 bases unmatched. Germline CDR1 is MRHNA and CDR2 is SNTAGT. This CDR3 is 14 amino acids long. The CDR3 nucleotides read TGTGCCAGCAGTGACGGGGACTATCTCTACGAGCAGTACTTC. This codes for CASSDGDYLYEQYF.

This chain joins TRBV29-1 and TRBJ2-3; the D gene is possibly TRBD1 (6 bases). The CDR3 is 14 amino acids. In germline, CDR1 is SQVTM, CDR2 ANQGSEA. The V end was cut by 8 bases, the J end by 4 bases, with 19 bases between. CDR3 region: CSSRGGREADTQYF. The CDR3 DNA reads TGCAGCTCCCGAGGGGGAAGGGAAGCAGATACGCAGTATTTT.

The V call is TRBV11-1, the J call TRBJ2-3; D perhaps matches TRBD1 (6 bases). The length of the CDR3 is 14 residues. Germline CDR1 is SGHAT and CDR2 is FQDESV (reference sequence). V shed 5 bases and J shed 4 bases, with 13 bases lying between them. CDR3 protein: CASSHTQGADTQYF. The DNA for the CDR3 is TGTGCCAGCAGCCACACACAGGGCGCAGATACGCAGTATTTT.

This chain uses TRBV2 with TRBJ2-3; 8 bases are shared with TRBD1. Germline CDR1 reads SNHLY; CDR2 reads FYNNEI. The junction had 7 bases not matched to a gene; V was cut back by 6 bases and J by 5 bases. The CDR3 is 14 amino acids. Written as DNA, the CDR3 is TGTGCCAGCAGGAAGACAGGGGTCCGAGATACGCAGTATTTT. This encodes CASRKTGVRDTQYF.

The chain uses TRBV4-3 and TRBJ1-4; perhaps TRBD1 as D (5 bases). Germline CDR1 reads LGHNA; CDR2 reads YSLEER. The CDR3 loop spans 15 amino acids. The germline V and J ends were trimmed by 0 bases and 3 bases, with 8 bases remaining between them. The DNA for the CDR3 is TGCGCCAGCAGCCAAGAGGGGGGACCTAATGAAAAACTGTTTTTT. It encodes CASSQEGGPNEKLFF.

The rearrangement links TRBV6-4 to TRBJ2-7; TRBD1 matches at 7 bases. CDR1 is MRHNA and CDR2 is SNTAGT in the germline V gene. The CDR3 is 14 residues long. The J segment lost 0 bases and the V segment lost 6 bases, leaving 5 bases of the junction unmatched. The CDR3 here is CASSADRSSYEQYF. CDR3 DNA: TGTGCCAGCAGCGCGGACAGGAGCTCCTACGAGCAGTACTTC.

V usage is TRBV27 and J usage is TRBJ2-1, with 7 bases lining up with TRBD2. Germline lookup yields CDR1 MNHEY and CDR2 SMNVEV (reference sequence). There are 16 residues in the CDR3. The V gene end was trimmed by 7 bases and the J gene end by 0 bases; junction bases not matched to a gene: 9. CDR3 in DNA: TGTGCCAGCACCCAAAGCGGGGCGAGCTCCTACAATGAGCAGTTCTTC. Translating it yields CASTQSGASSYNEQFF.

V and J are TRBV2 and TRBJ1-2, with a weak D call TRBD1 (5 bases). Germline V gene sequence: CDR1 SNHLY, CDR2 FYNNEI. V lost 8 bases and J 7 bases, leaving 17 bases between the germline ends. The CDR3 contains 13 residues. CDR3 nucleotide sequence: TGTGCCAGCCGGGGGGAAGGGGAGACTGGCTACACCTTC. Protein: CASRGEGETGYTF.

The rearrangement joins TRBV2 to TRBJ2-1; 8 bases align to TRBD2. With 4 bases clipped from V and 0 bases from J, the junction kept 2 bases outside the gene matches. The CDR3 loop spans 15 amino acids. Per germline, CDR1 SNHLY and CDR2 FYNNEI. The DNA for the CDR3 is TGTGCCAGCAGTGCCGGGACTAGCTCCTACAATGAGCAGTTCTTC. Its translation: CASSAGTSSYNEQFF.

The genes are TRBV11-2 and TRBJ2-1, with D unresolved. Trimming took 6 bases from V and 1 from J, leaving 10 bases between them. CDR3 length: 14 residues. Germline lookup yields CDR1 SGHAT and CDR2 FQNNGV. This CDR3 is CASRPLRSYNEQFF. The DNA of the CDR3 is TGTGCCAGCAGACCTCTGCGATCCTACAATGAGCAGTTCTTC.

This rearrangement joins TRBV9 to TRBJ2-1; D gene ambiguous. Germline V gives CDR1 SGDLS, CDR2 YYNGEE. V dropped 4 bases and J dropped 0 bases, with 5 bases sitting between them. The CDR3 is made up of 13 amino acids. In DNA form, the CDR3 reads TGTGCCAGCAGCTCTCCCTCCTACAATGAGCAGTTCTTC. Translation gives CASSSPSYNEQFF.

The rearrangement links TRBV7-9 to TRBJ1-1; no reliable D call. V lost 3 bases, J lost 0 bases, and 20 bases lay in between. Germline CDR1 and CDR2: SEHNR and FQNEAQ (reference sequence). There are 18 residues in the CDR3. The CDR3 loop is CASSFRAVWEGLNTEAFF. The CDR3 DNA is TGTGCCAGCAGCTTTCGGGCAGTGTGGGAGGGCCTGAACACTGAAGCTTTCTTT.

The V call is TRBV30, the J call TRBJ1-4; TRBD1 aligns across 10 bases. V trimming: 0 bases; J trimming: 8 bases; junction bases outside the gene matches: 3. CDR3 size: 14 residues. Germline loops: CDR1 GTSNPN, CDR2 SVGIG (reference sequence). This CDR3 is CAWSVGQGGEKLFF. The DNA of the CDR3 is TGTGCCTGGAGTGTAGGACAGGGGGGCGAAAAACTGTTTTTT. Full variable domain (remainder filled in from reference TRBV30 and TRBJ1-4): SQTIHQWPATLVQPVGSPLSLECTVEGTSNPNLYWYRQAAGRGLQLLFYSVGIGQISSEVPQNLSASRPQDRQFILSSKKLLLSDSGFYLCAWSVGQGGEKLFFGSGTQLSVL.

The rearrangement uses TRBV19 and TRBJ1-1, with D possibly matching TRBD1 (6 bases). V was clipped by 7 bases and J by 2 bases, with 11 bases between them. The CDR3 is made up of 13 amino acids. The germline V gene has CDR1 LNHDA and CDR2 SQIVND (reference sequence). The CDR3, as DNA: TGTGCCAGTACCGACAGGTTTAACACTGAAGCTTTCTTT. Amino acid sequence: CASTDRFNTEAFF. The whole variable domain, filled in from reference TRBV19 and TRBJ1-1, reads DGGITQSPKYLFRKEGQNVTLSCEQNLNHDAMYWYRQDPGQGLRLIYYSQIVNDFQKGDIAEGYSVSREKKESFPLTVTSAQKNPTAFYLCASTDRFNTEAFFGQGTRLTVV.

The chain is built from TRBV7-2 and TRBJ1-1; D remains ambiguous. V lost 2 bases and J lost 3, with 13 bases in between. The CDR3 extends over 15 amino acids. Germline CDR1 reads SGHTA; CDR2 reads FQGNSA. The CDR3 region has the DNA TGTGCCAGCAGCTTAAGTCTGGGTGAGGACACTGAAGCTTTCTTT. Encoded protein: CASSLSLGEDTEAFF.

This clone was counted between two and nine times. The chain carries TRBV19 and TRBJ1-5, with 8 bases that match TRBD1. Germline CDR1 and CDR2: LNHDA and SQIVND (reference sequence). The CDR3 contains 16 residues. V trimming: 6 bases; J trimming: 0 bases; junction bases outside the gene matches: 7. DNA for the CDR3: TGTGCCAGTAGAACAGGGGGATCATATAGCAATCAGCCCCAGCATTTT. Its protein product is CASRTGGSYSNQPQHF.

This clone came up once. The chain has TRBV18 and TRBJ2-1, with 7 bases identical to TRBD2. Per the germline V gene, CDR1 is KGHSH and CDR2 is LQKENI. The trim removed 3 bases at V and 6 bases at J, leaving 5 bases unmatched. The CDR3 totals 14 residues. The CDR3 loop reads CASSPTVAGNEQFF. CDR3 DNA: TGTGCCAGCTCACCCACCGTAGCGGGCAATGAGCAGTTCTTC.

The chain carries TRBV30 and TRBJ2-7; TRBD2 agrees at 11 bases. J was trimmed by 2 bases and V by 2 bases; bases with no gene match: 2. Germline CDR1 and CDR2: GTSNPN and SVGIG (reference sequence). CDR3 length: 14 residues. The CDR3 loop reads CAWSMGLAAYEQYF. Here the CDR3 DNA reads TGTGCCTGGAGTATGGGACTAGCGGCCTACGAGCAGTACTTC.

The chain uses TRBV7-2 and TRBJ2-7; TRBD2 matches 9 bases. Trimming at V came to 4 bases and at J to 0 bases, leaving 4 bases not matched to a gene. From germline, CDR1 is SGHTA and CDR2 FQGNSA. The CDR3 extends over 15 amino acids. The CDR3 nucleotides are TGTGCCAGCAGCTACCTAGCGGGATACTCCTACGAGCAGTACTTC. This codes for CASSYLAGYSYEQYF.